This T cell receptor (beta chain) stems from a study of T cell changes during pregnancy in multiple sclerosis. TCRdb's copy holds only in-frame clones and misses some; the assay was immunoSEQ multiplex PCR. The top ten clones hold around 1.9% of a sample with 45,000 to 60,000 clones, approximately 93% of them seen once. The ends lost 5 bases at V and 2 bases at J; junction bases unmatched: 4. In germline, CDR1 is SGHNT, CDR2 YENEEA. This CDR3 comprises 14 residues. The chain has TRBV11-3 and TRBJ2-7; 9 bases align to TRBD1. The source was peripheral blood, collected in the second trimester of pregnancy. This TCR was sampled from a female donor with multiple sclerosis, enrolled in a pregnancy study. In nucleotides, the CDR3 is TGTGCCAGCAGCCCCAGACAGGGGGCCTACGAGCAGTACTTC. Its protein product is CASSPRQGAYEQYF. Looking up the rest from reference TRBV11-3 and TRBJ2-7 gives the full variable domain: EAGVVQSPRYKIIEKKQPVAFWCNPISGHNTLYWYLQNLGQGPELLIRYENEEAVDDSQLPKDRFSAERLKGVDSTLKIQPAELGDSAVYLCASSPRQGAYEQYFGPGTRLTVT.